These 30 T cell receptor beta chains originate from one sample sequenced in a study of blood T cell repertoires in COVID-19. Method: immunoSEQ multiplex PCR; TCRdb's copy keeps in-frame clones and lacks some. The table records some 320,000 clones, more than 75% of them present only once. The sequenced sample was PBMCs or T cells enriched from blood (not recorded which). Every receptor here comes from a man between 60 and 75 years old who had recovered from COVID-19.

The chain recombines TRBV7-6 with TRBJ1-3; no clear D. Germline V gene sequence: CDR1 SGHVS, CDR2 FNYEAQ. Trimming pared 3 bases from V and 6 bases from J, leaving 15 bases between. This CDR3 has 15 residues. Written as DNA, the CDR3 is TGTGCCAGCAGCTTGGAGGGCCAGGCGCCAAACACCATATATTTT. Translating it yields CASSLEGQAPNTIYF.

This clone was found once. The CDR3 spells CASSLVGIPLGLSETQYF. The CDR3 DNA is TGTGCCAGCAGCTTAGTTGGTATTCCACTAGGGTTATCGGAGACCCAGTACTTC. V and J are TRBV7-9 and TRBJ2-5; maybe TRBD2 (5 bases). The CDR3 runs to 18 residues. Germline values: CDR1 SEHNR, CDR2 FQNEAQ (reference sequence). Trimming stripped 1 base from V and 5 bases from J, with 23 bases between.

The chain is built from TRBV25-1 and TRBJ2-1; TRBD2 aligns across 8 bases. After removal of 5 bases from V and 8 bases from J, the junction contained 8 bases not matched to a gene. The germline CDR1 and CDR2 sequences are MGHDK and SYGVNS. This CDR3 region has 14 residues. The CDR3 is CASSHHGGGDEQFF. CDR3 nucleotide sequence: TGTGCCAGCAGTCATCACGGGGGGGGAGATGAGCAGTTCTTC.

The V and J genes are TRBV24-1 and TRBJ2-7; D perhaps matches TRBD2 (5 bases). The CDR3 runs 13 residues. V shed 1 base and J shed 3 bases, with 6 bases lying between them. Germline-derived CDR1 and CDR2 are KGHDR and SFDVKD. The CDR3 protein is CATSDFEGYEQYF. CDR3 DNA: TGTGCCACCAGTGATTTCGAGGGCTACGAGCAGTACTTC.

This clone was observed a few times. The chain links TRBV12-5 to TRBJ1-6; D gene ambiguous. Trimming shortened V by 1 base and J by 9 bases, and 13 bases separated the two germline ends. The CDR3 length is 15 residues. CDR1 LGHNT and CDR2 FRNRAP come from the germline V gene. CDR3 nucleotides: TGTGCTAGTGGTTTGGAGGAGGTCCCTCTTTCACCCCTCCACTTT. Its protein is CASGLEEVPLSPLHF.

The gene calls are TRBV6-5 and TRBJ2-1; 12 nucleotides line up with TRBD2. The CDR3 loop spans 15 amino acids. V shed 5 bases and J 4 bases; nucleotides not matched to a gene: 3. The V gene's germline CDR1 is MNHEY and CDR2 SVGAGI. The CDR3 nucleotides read TGTGCCAGCAGTCGGACTAGCGGGGTTTACAATGAGCAGTTCTTC. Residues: CASSRTSGVYNEQFF.

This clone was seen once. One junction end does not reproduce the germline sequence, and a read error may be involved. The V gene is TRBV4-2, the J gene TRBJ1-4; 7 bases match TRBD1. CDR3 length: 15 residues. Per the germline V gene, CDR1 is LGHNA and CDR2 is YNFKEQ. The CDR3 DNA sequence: TGTGCCAGCACCCAATCGGGACAGAAAAATGAAAAACTGTTTTTT. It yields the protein CASTQSGQKNEKLFF.

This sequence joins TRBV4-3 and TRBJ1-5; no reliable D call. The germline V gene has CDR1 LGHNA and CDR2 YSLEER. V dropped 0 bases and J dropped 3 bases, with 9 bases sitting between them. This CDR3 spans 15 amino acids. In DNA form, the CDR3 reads TGCGCCAGCAGCCAAGATCGAACAGACAATCAGCCCCAGCATTTT. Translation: CASSQDRTDNQPQHF.

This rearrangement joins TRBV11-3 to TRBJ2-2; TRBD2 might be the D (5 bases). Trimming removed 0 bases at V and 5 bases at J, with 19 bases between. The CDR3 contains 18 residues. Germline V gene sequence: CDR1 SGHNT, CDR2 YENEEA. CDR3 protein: CASSLDSSGSNPTGELFF. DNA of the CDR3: TGTGCCAGCAGCTTAGATTCGAGCGGCTCAAACCCGACCGGGGAGCTGTTTTTT.

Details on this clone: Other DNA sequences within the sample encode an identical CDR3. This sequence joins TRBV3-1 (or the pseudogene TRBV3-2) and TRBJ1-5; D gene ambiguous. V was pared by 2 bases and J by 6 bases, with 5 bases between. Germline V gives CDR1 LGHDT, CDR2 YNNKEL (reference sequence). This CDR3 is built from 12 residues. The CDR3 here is CASSQRGQPQHF. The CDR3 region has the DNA TGTGCCAGCAGCCAACGAGGTCAGCCCCAGCATTTT.

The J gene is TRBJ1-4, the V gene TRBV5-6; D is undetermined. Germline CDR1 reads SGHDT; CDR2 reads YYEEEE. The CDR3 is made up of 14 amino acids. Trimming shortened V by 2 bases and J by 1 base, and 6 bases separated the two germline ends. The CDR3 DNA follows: TGTGCCAGCAGCTTACGAGAAACTAATGAAAAACTGTTTTTT. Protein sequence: CASSLRETNEKLFF.

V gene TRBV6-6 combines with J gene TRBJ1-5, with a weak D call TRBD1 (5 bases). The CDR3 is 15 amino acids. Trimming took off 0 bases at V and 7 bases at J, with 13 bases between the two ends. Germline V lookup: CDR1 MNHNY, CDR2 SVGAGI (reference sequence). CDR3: CASSYSNVGGQPQHF. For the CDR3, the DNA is TGTGCCAGCAGTTACTCGAATGTCGGGGGACAGCCCCAGCATTTT.

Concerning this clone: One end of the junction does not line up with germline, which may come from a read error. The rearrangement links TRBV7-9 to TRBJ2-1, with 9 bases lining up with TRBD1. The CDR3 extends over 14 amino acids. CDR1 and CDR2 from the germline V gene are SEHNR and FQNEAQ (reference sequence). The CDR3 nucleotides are TGTGCCAGCAGCCTAGCGGACAGGGGACATGAGCAGTTCTTC. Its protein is CASSLADRGHEQFF. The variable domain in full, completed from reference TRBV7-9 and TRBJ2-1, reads DTGVSQNPRHKITKRGQNVTFRCDPISEHNRLYWYRQTLGQGPEFLTYFQNEAQLEKSRLLSDRFSAERPKGSFSTLEIQRTEQGDSAMYLCASSLADRGHEQFFGPGTRLTVL.

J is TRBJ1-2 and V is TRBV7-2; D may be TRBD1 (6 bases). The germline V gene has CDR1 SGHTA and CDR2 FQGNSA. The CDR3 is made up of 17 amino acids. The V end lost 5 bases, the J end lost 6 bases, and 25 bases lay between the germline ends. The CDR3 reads CASSPGEGWGGPDGYTF. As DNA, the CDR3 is TGTGCCAGCAGCCCCGGGGAAGGTTGGGGGGGCCCCGATGGCTACACCTTC.

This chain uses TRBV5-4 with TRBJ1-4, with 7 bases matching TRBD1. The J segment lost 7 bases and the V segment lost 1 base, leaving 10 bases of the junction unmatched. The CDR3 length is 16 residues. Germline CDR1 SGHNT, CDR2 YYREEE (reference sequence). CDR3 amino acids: CASSLSGGGRSEKLFF. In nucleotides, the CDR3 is TGTGCCAGCAGCTTGTCTGGAGGGGGCCGGAGTGAAAAACTGTTTTTT.

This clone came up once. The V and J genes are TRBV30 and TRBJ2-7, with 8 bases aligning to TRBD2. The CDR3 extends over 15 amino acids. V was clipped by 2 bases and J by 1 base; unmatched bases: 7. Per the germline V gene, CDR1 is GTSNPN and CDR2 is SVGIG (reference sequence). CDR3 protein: CAWSLIAGRSYEQYF. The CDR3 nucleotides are TGTGCCTGGAGTCTTATAGCGGGAAGGTCCTACGAGCAGTACTTC.

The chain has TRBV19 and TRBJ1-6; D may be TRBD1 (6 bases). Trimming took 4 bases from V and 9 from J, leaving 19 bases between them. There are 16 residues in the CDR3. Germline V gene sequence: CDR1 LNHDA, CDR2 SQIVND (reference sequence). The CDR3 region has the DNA TGTGCCAGTAGTACTTTCCTACAGGGAAGCGGTTCACCCCTCCACTTT. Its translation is CASSTFLQGSGSPLHF.

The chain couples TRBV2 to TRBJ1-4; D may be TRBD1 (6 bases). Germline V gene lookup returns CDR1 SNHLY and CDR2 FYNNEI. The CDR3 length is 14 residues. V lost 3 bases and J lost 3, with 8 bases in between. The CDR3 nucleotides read TGTGCCAGCAGTGACAGGGGTTCTAATGAAAAACTGTTTTTT. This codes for CASSDRGSNEKLFF.

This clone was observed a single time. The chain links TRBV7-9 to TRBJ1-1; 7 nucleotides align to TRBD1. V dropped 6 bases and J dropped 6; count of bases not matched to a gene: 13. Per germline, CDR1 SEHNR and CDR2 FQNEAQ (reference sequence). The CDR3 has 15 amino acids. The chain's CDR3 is CASSSTGVLGPEAFF. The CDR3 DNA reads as TGTGCCAGCAGTTCTACAGGGGTTTTGGGTCCTGAAGCTTTCTTT.

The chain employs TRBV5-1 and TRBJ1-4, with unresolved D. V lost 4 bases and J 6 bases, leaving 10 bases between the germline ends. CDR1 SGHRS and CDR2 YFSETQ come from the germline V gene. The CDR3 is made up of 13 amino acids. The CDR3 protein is CASSQVVDEKLFF. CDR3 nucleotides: TGCGCCAGCAGCCAAGTGGTAGATGAAAAACTGTTTTTT.

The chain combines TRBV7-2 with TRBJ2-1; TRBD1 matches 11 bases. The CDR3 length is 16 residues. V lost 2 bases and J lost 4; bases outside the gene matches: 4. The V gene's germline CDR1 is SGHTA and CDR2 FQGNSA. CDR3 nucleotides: TGTGCCAGCAGCTTACGGGGGACAGGGGGTTACAATGAGCAGTTCTTC. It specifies CASSLRGTGGYNEQFF.

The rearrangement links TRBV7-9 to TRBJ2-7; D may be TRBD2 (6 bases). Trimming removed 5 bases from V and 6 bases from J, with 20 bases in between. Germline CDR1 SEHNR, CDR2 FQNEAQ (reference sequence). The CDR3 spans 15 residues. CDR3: CASSTEGPGLSEQYF. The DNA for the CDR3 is TGTGCCAGCAGCACAGAGGGACCGGGACTGAGCGAGCAGTACTTC.

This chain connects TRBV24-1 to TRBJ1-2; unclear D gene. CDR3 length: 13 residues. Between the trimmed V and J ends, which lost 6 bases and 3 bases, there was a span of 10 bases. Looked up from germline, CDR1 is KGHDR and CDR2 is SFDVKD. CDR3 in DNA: TGTGCCACCAGTAGCCCTACTGACTATGGCTACACCTTC. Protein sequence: CATSSPTDYGYTF.

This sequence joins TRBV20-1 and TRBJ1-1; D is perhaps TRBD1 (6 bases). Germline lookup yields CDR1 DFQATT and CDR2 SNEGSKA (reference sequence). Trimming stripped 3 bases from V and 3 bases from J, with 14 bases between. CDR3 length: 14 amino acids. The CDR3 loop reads CSASPAGVDTEAFF. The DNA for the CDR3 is TGCAGTGCTAGTCCGGCAGGGGTGGACACTGAAGCTTTCTTT.

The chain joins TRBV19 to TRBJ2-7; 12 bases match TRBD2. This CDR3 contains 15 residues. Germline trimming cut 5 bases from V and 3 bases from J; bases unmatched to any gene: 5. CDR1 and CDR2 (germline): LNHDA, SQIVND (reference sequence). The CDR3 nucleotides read TGTGCCAGTAGTTACGGGACTAGCGGGTTCTACGAGCAGTACTTC. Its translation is CASSYGTSGFYEQYF.

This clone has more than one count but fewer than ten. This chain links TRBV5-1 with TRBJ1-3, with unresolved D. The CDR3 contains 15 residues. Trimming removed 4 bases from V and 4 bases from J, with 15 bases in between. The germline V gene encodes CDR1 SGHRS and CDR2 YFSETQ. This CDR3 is CASSQAGVAGNTIYF. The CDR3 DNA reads TGCGCCAGCAGCCAGGCCGGGGTAGCGGGAAACACCATATATTTT.

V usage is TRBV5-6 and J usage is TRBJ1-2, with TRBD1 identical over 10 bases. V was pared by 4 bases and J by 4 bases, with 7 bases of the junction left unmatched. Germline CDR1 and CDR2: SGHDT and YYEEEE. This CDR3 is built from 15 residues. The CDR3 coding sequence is TGTGCCAGCAGCCGGGACAGGGGCAACACCTATGGCTACACCTTC. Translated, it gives CASSRDRGNTYGYTF.

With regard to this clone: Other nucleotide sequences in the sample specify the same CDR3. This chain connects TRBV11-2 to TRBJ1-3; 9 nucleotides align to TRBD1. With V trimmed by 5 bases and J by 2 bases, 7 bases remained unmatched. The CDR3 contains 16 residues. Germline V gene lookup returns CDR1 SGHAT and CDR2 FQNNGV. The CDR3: CASSPGTGRTGNTIYF. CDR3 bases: TGTGCCAGCAGCCCGGGGACAGGGAGGACTGGAAACACCATATATTTT.

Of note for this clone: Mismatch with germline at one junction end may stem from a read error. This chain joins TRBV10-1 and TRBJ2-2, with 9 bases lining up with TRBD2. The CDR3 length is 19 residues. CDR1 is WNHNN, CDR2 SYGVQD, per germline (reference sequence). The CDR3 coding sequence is TGCGCCAGCAGTGAAGGCGGGAGGGCCGCACTCCTAGAACACCGGGGAGCTGTTTTT. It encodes CASSEGGRAALLEHRGAVF.

The CDR3 DNA reads TGTGCCAGCATCCAGGGGGCTGGTCAGCCCCAGCATTTT. Residues: CASIQGAGQPQHF. The rearrangement joins TRBV6-6 to TRBJ1-5, with 8 bases fitting TRBD1. The ends lost 7 bases at V and 6 bases at J; junction bases unmatched: 5. Looked up from germline, CDR1 is MNHNY and CDR2 is SVGAGI (reference sequence). The CDR3 is 13 amino acids.